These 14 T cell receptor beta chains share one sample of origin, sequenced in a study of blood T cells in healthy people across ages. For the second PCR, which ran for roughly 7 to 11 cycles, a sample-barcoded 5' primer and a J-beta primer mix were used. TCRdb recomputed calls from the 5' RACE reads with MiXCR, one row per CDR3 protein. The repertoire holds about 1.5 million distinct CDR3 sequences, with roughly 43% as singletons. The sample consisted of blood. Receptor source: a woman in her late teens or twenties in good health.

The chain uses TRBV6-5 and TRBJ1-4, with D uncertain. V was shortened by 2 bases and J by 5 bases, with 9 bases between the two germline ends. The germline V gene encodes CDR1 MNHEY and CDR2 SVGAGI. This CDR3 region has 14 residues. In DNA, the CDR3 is TGTGCCAGCAGTTACCGACTTAAAAATGAAAAACTGTTTTTT. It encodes CASSYRLKNEKLFF.

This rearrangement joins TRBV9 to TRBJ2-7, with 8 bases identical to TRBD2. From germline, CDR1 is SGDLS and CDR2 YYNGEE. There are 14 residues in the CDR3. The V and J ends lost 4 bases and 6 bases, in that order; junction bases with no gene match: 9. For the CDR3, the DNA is TGTGCCAGCAGCTTGAGGACTAGCATGGGCGAGCAGTACTTC. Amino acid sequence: CASSLRTSMGEQYF.

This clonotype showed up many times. DNA for the CDR3: TGTGCCAGCAGCTTACAGGGGCCCTACAATGAGCAGTTCTTC. It codes for CASSLQGPYNEQFF. V and J are TRBV7-2 and TRBJ2-1; D perhaps matches TRBD1 (6 bases). V lost 2 bases and J lost 2, with 7 bases in between. This CDR3 is 14 amino acids long. The germline CDR1 and CDR2 sequences are SGHTA and FQGNSA. Full variable domain (rest looked up from reference TRBV7-2 and TRBJ2-1): GAGVSQSPSNKVTEKGKDVELRCDPISGHTALYWYRQSLGQGLEFLIYFQGNSAPDKSGLPSDRFSAERTGGSVSTLTIQRTQQEDSAVYLCASSLQGPYNEQFFGPGTRLTVL.

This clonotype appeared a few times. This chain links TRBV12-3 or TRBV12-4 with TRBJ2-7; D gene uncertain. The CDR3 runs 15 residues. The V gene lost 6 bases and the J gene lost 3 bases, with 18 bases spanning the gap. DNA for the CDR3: TGTGCCAGCAGGGCCTCTAGGAGCCCCCACTACGAGCAGTACTTC. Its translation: CASRASRSPHYEQYF.

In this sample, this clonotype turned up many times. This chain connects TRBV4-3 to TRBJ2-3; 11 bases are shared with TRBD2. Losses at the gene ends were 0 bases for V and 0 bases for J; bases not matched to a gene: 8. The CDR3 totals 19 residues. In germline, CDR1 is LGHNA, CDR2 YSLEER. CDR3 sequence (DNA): TGCGCCAGCAGCCAAGACAGGGCGGGACTAGCGGCTAGCACAGATACGCAGTATTTT. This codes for CASSQDRAGLAASTDTQYF.

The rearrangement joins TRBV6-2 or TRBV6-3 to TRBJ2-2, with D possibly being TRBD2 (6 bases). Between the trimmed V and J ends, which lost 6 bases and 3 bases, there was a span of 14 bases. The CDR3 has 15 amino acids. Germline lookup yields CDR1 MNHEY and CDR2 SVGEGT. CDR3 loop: CASSPGGMDTGELFF. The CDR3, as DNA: TGTGCCAGCAGCCCCGGCGGGATGGACACCGGGGAGCTGTTTTTT.

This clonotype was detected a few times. CDR3 DNA sequence: TGCAGTGCCAGGTCCTTTCGAGCACAGGGGAACTTTAATGAAAAACTGTTTTTT. Protein product: CSARSFRAQGNFNEKLFF. This rearrangement joins TRBV20-1 to TRBJ1-4, with TRBD1 matching 7 bases. The CDR3 spans 18 residues. V trimming: 6 bases; J trimming: 4 bases; junction bases outside the gene matches: 20. CDR1 and CDR2 (germline): DFQATT, SNEGSKA (reference sequence).

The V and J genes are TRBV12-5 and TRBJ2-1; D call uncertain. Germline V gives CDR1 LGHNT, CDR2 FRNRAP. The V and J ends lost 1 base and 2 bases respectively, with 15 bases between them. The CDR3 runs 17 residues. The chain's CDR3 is CASGLEMLPTAYNEQFF. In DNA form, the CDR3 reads TGTGCTAGTGGTTTGGAGATGCTACCGACTGCCTACAATGAGCAGTTCTTC.

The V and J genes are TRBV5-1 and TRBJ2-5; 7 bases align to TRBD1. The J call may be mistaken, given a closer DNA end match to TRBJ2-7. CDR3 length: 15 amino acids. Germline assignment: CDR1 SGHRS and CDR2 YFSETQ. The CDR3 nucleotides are TGCGCCAGCAGCTTGGAGGCAAGGGGGCTCTACGAGCAGTACTTC. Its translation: CASSLEARGLYEQYF.

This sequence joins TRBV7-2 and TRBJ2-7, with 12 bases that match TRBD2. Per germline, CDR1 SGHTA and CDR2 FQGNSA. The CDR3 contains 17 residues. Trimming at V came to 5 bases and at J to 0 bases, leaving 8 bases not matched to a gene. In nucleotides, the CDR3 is TGTGCCAGCAGCCGATCGACTAGCGGGGGACTCTCCTACGAGCAGTACTTC. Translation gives CASSRSTSGGLSYEQYF.

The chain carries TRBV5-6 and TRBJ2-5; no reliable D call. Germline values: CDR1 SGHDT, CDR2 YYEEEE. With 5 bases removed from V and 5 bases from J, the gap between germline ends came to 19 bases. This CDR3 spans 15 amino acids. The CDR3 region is CASSFIGRGEETQYF. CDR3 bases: TGTGCCAGCAGTTTTATCGGGCGTGGCGAGGAGACCCAGTACTTC.

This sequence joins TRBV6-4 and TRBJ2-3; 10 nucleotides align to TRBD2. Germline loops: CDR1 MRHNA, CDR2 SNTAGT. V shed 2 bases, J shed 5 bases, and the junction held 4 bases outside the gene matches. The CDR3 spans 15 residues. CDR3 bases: TGTGCCAGCAGTGACGAAGCGGGAGGGATAGATACGCAGTATTTT. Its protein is CASSDEAGGIDTQYF.

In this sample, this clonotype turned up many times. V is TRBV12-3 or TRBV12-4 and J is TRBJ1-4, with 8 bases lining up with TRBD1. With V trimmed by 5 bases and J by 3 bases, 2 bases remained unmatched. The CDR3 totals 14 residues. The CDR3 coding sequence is TGTGCCAGCAGTCCGGGACAGGCTAATGAAAAACTGTTTTTT. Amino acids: CASSPGQANEKLFF.

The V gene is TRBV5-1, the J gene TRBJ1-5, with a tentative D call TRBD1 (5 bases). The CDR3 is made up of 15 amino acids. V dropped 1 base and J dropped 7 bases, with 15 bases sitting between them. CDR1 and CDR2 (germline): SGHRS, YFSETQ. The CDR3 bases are TGCGCCAGCAGCTTGCAGGGCCTGAACTACCAGCCCCAGCATTTT. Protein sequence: CASSLQGLNYQPQHF.